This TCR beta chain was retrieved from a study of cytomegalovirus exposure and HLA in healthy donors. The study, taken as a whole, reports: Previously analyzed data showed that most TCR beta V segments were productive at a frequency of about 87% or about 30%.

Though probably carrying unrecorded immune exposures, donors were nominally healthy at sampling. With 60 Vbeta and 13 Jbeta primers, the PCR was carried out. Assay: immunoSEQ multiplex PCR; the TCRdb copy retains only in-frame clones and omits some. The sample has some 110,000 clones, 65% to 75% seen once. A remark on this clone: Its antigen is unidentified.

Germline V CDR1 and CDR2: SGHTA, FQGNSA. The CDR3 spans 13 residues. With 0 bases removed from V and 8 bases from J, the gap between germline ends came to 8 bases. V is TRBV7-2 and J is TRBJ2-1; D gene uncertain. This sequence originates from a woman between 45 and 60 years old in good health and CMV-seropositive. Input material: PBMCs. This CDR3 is CASSLASPDEQFF. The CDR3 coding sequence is TGTGCCAGCAGCTTAGCCTCGCCAGATGAGCAGTTCTTC.